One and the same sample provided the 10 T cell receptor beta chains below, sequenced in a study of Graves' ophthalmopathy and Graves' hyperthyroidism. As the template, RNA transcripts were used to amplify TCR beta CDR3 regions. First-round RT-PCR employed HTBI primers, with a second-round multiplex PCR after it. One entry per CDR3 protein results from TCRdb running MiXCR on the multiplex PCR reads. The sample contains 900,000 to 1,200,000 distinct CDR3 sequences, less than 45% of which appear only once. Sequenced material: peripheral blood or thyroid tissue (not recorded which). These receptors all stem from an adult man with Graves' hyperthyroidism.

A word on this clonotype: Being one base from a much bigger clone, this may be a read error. This chain's CDR3 is CAGSLGTGGKRQPQHF. The DNA of the CDR3 is TGTGCCGGCAGCTTAGGGACAGGGGGTAAGAGGCAGCCCCAGCATTTT. The chain is built from TRBV11-1 and TRBJ1-5; 11 bases align to TRBD1. The CDR3 loop spans 16 amino acids. Germline-derived CDR1 and CDR2 are SGHAT and FQDESV (reference sequence).

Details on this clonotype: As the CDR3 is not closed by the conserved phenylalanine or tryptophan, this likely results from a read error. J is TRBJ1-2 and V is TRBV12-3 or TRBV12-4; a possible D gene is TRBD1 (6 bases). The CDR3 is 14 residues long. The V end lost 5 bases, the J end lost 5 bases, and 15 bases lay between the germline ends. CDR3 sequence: CASSQAGGGYGYTL. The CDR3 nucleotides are TGTGCCAGCAGTCAAGCGGGAGGGGGTTATGGCTACACCCTC.

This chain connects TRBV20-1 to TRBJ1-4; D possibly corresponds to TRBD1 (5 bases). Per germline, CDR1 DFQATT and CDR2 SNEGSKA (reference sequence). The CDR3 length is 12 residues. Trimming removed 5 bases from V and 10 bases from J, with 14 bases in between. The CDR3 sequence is CSAYEGAGKLFF. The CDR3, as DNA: TGCAGTGCTTATGAAGGGGCGGGAAAACTGTTTTTT.

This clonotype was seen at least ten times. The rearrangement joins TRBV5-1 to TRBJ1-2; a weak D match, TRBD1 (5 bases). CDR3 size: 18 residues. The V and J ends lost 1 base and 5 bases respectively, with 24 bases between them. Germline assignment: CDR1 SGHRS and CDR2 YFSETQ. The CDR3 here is CASSLWALTARETYGYTF. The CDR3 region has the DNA TGCGCCAGCAGCTTGTGGGCCTTGACAGCGAGGGAGACTTATGGCTACACCTTC.

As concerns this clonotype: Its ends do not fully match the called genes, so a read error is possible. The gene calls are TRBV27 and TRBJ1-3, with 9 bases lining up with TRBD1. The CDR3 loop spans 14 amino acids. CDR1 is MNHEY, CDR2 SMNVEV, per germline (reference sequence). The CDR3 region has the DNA TGTGCCAACAGTGGGGACAGGGCTGGAAACACCATATATTTT. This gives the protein CANSGDRAGNTIYF.

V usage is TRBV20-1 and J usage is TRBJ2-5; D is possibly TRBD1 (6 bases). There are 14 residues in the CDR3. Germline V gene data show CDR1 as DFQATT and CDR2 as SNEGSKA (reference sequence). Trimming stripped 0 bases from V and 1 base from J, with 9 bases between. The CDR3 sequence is CSARETGRQETQYF. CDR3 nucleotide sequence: TGCAGTGCTAGAGAAACAGGGCGCCAAGAGACCCAGTACTTC.

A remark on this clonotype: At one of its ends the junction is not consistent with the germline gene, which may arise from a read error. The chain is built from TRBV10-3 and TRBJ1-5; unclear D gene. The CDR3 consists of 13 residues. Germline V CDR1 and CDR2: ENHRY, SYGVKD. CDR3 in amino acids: CASSEGRKEPQHF. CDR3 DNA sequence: TGTGCCAGCAGTGAGGGCAGAAAGGAGCCCCAGCATTTT.

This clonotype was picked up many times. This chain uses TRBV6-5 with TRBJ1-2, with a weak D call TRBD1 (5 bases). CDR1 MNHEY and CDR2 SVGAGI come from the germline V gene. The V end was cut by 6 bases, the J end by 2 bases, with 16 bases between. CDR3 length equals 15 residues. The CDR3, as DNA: TGTGCCAGCAGCCCCGGAGGAGGGGCGAACTATGGCTACACCTTC. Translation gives CASSPGGGANYGYTF.

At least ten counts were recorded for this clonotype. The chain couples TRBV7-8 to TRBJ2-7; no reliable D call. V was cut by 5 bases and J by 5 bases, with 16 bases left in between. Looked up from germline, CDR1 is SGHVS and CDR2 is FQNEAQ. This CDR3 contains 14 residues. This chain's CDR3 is CASSPRPNPDEQYF. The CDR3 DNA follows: TGTGCCAGCAGCCCCCGGCCTAACCCCGACGAGCAGTACTTC.

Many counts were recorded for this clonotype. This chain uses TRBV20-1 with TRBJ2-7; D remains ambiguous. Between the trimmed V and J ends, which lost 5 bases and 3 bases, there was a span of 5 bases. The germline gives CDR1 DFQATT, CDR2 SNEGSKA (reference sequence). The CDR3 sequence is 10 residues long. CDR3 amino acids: CSADHYEQYF. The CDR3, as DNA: TGCAGTGCTGACCACTACGAGCAGTACTTC.